This TCR beta chain comes out of a study of T cell repertoires in cytomegalovirus infection. Looked up from germline, CDR1 is SGHTA and CDR2 is FQGNSA. The length of the CDR3 is 12 residues. V was shortened by 3 bases and J by 4 bases, with 3 bases between the two germline ends. In this sample, this clonotype turned up many times. TCRdb itself ran the reads through MiXCR, one entry per CDR3 protein. The sample records approximately 320,000 distinct CDR3 sequences, around a tenth being singletons. V is TRBV7-2 and J is TRBJ2-2; D not resolved. This clonotype originated in a human donor in good health (CMV status not recorded). Some clones in this sample may be carry-over from other donors' samples. Sequencing was performed on PBMCs. The CDR3 loop is CASSFGTGELFF. The CDR3 DNA reads TGTGCCAGCAGCTTCGGCACCGGGGAGCTGTTTTTT.